The present entry profiles one T cell receptor beta chain with its context. Its antigen is unidentified. The data stem from a study of cytomegalovirus exposure and HLA in healthy donors. Turning to the study itself: A prior analysis found 90 million to 120 million unique TCR beta sequences from around 200 million T cells. Within the Caucasian-associated ancestry cluster were under 85% of the roughly 400 genotyped donors.

The CDR3 sequence is 16 residues long. The germline CDR1 and CDR2 sequences are SNHLY and FYNNEI. V shed 5 bases, J shed 7 bases, and the junction held 10 bases outside the gene matches. Points from the study as a whole: According to an earlier analysis, most TCR beta V segments yielded productive rearrangements about 87% or about 30% of the time. In a later analysis, TCR beta V- and J-gene trimming showed a link to a missense DCLRE1C variant.

Use of 60 Vbeta and 13 Jbeta primers characterized the PCR. Method: immunoSEQ multiplex PCR; TCRdb's copy keeps in-frame clones and lacks some. Of some 180,000 clones in the sample, around 87% were seen once. V and J are TRBV2 and TRBJ1-5; 11 nucleotides line up with TRBD1. Sequencing input: PBMCs. This TCR was sampled from a boy between 2 and 15 years old in good health and CMV-seronegative. CDR3 in DNA: TGTGCCAGCAGTAATATTGGACAGGGGGCTGGCCAGCCCCAGCATTTT. This translates into CASSNIGQGAGQPQHF. Filled out from reference TRBV2 and TRBJ1-5, the complete variable domain reads EPEVTQTPSHQVTQMGQEVILRCVPISNHLYFYWYRQILGQKVEFLVSFYNNEISEKSEIFDDQFSVERPDGSNFTLKIRSTKLEDSAMYFCASSNIGQGAGQPQHFGDGTRLSIL.